This T cell receptor beta chain was captured in a study of shared clonotypes between healthy human individuals. Across the whole study: A donor's plate count was three for CD4 naive and three for CD4 memory; CD8 naive had two and CD8 memory one. Findings and caveats of the study: It was observed that 5% to 6% of naive CD4 clonotypes were shared across a handful of donors.

Per germline, CDR1 SGHNT and CDR2 YYREEE (reference sequence). CDR3 length equals 16 residues. V trimming: 3 bases; J trimming: 6 bases; junction bases outside the gene matches: 9. As to this clone: The antigen is not known.

Only Caucasian adults living in Nashville, Tennessee served as donors. The assay was immunoSEQ multiplex PCR, and TCRdb's table has in-frame clones only and misses some. The data hold over 2 million clones, with around 92% observed a single time. This sequence was found in a young man in good health. Some clones in this sample may be carry-over from other donors' samples. The chain uses TRBV5-4 and TRBJ2-7, with 13 bases fitting TRBD2. The specimen was naive CD4+ T cells from PBMCs. Subset reported: CD45RA+ positively selected. CDR3: CASSWKARTSGSEQYF. The DNA of the CDR3 is TGTGCCAGCAGCTGGAAAGCCAGGACTAGCGGGAGCGAGCAGTACTTC.